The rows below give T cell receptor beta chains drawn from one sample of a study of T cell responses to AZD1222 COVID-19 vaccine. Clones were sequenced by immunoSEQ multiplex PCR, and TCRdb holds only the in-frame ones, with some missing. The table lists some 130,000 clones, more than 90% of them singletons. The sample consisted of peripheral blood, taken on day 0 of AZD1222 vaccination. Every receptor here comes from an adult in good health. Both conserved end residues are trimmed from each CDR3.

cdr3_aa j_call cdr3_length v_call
ASSLDHMIYGYT TRBJ1-2 12 TRBV11-2
ASSIGPGEIY TRBJ1-2 10 TRBV19
ASSEPQGAYGEKLF TRBJ1-4 14 TRBV2
ASSSPGTGVPGELF TRBJ2-2 14 TRBV6-6
ASSVVPGRAGETQY TRBJ2-5 14 TRBV9
ASSRLGGRETQY TRBJ2-5 12 TRBV14
ASSQDLYGQQVLYGYT TRBJ1-2 16 TRBV4-3
AISDTSGRPQSTDTQY TRBJ2-3 16 TRBV10-3
ASSLGTGGTPSYGYT TRBJ1-2 15 TRBV11-2
ASSLTEPYQPQH TRBJ1-5 12 TRBV19
ASSGPTSGRAGGED TRBJ2-7 14 TRBV5-1
ASSDSYNSPLH TRBJ1-6 11 TRBV19
ASSPTGTQPQH TRBJ1-5 11 TRBV7-9
ASTSRYEGYTFSGANVLT TRBJ2-6 18 TRBV19
ATSRDWVSSSYEQY TRBJ2-7 14 TRBV15
ASSLGVRKVQQPQH TRBJ1-5 14 TRBV28
ASSFPGLAGGWNEQF TRBJ2-1 15 TRBV5-1
ASSRQQGGNSPLH TRBJ1-6 13 TRBV7-2
ASSSLTGYEQY TRBJ2-7 11 TRBV7-8
ASSRGSGNNEQF TRBJ2-1 12 TRBV28
ASSLLLDTGLGNTIY TRBJ1-3 15 TRBV28
ATSRPTLAWIEQF TRBJ2-1 13 TRBV15
ASSLVAATSYEQY TRBJ2-7 13 TRBV5-1
ASTTSTGYSGANVLT TRBJ2-6 15 TRBV5-1
ASSLRANEQF TRBJ2-1 10 TRBV5-6
ASSGQLLGNTIY TRBJ1-3 12 TRBV9
ASSWGRNTEAF TRBJ1-1 11 TRBV5-5
ASSQDRGRLNQPQH TRBJ1-5 14 TRBV4-1
ASSQDKALRGNTIY TRBJ1-3 14 TRBV4-1
ASSYSSGPVNTGELF TRBJ2-2 15 TRBV6-2/TRBV6-3
ASRTRGQGYT TRBJ1-2 10 TRBV7-2
ASSSKHYQSGYT TRBJ1-2 12 TRBV6-6
ASSLVRTSGEQF TRBJ2-1 12 TRBV11-3
ASSLDPARHEQF TRBJ2-1 12 TRBV11-3
ASSLPTVMNTEAF TRBJ1-1 13 TRBV6-2/TRBV6-3
ASSSRTANSPLH TRBJ1-6 12 TRBV9
ASSVGGQDLTGGYT TRBJ1-2 14 TRBV9
ATSDPDRAGTDTQY TRBJ2-3 14 TRBV24-1
ASKVVFGGVRGYEQY TRBJ2-7 15 TRBV27
ASSDGQGASYGYT TRBJ1-2 13 TRBV6-6
ASSHDSRYEQF TRBJ2-1 11 TRBV7-9
ASSPAGLAGGYNEQF TRBJ2-1 15 TRBV5-4
ASRQGVQPQH TRBJ1-5 10 TRBV27
ASGLGHGYT TRBJ1-2 9 TRBV2
ASSFGVNQPQH TRBJ1-5 11 TRBV7-3
AWTLGEPLNYGYT TRBJ1-2 13 TRBV30